These 4 T cell receptor beta chains were all obtained from the same sample, sequenced in a study of CD4 T cells in relation to SARS-CoV-2 and coronaviruses. CD4+ T cells from unexposed donors were obtained before the COVID-19 pandemic (2011-2018). The cells were cultured for around ten days before CD4+ T cells were isolated. Only in-frame clones appear in the TCRdb table, and some are missing; sequencing was by immunoSEQ multiplex PCR. The sample lists roughly 19,000 clones; roughly 79% were seen once. These TCRs are of unknown antigen specificity. Source material: CD4+ T cells from PBMCs, cultured in vitro. The receptors originated from a human donor in good health.

The chain couples TRBV2 to TRBJ1-5; 9 nucleotides agree with TRBD1. CDR1 SNHLY and CDR2 FYNNEI come from the germline V gene. V shed 8 bases and J 3 bases; nucleotides not matched to a gene: 5. The CDR3 is 14 residues long. The DNA for the CDR3 is TGTGCCAGCCGGGACAGGGCTTACAATCAGCCCCAGCATTTT. Protein: CASRDRAYNQPQHF.

This chain connects TRBV13 to TRBJ2-7, with 13 bases fitting TRBD2. With V trimmed by 8 bases and J by 5 bases, 3 bases remained unmatched. The CDR3 covers 13 residues. The germline gives CDR1 PRHDT, CDR2 FYEKMQ (reference sequence). The DNA for the CDR3 is TGTGCCAGCTCGACTAGCGGGAGGAACGAGCAGTACTTC. This translates into CASSTSGRNEQYF.

The rearrangement links TRBV5-8 to TRBJ1-2; 11 bases map to TRBD1. This CDR3 is built from 20 residues. V trimming: 9 bases; J trimming: 5 bases; junction bases outside the gene matches: 27. CDR1 is SGHTS, CDR2 YDEGEE, per germline. Here the CDR3 DNA reads TGTGCCACCCAAAGCCGGGACAGGGGGTTTGTTGTGGGGGCGATATATGGCTACACCTTC. Protein sequence: CATQSRDRGFVVGAIYGYTF.

This clone was seen more than once but under ten times. The chain has TRBV3-1 (or the pseudogene TRBV3-2) and TRBJ1-6; a possible D gene is TRBD1 (5 bases). CDR3 length: 14 residues. The germline V and J ends were trimmed by 2 bases and 5 bases, with 7 bases remaining between them. The germline V gene encodes CDR1 LGHDT and CDR2 YNNKEL (reference sequence). CDR3 bases: TGTGCCAGCAGCCAACCGACAGATAATTCACCCCTCCACTTT. Protein product: CASSQPTDNSPLHF.